This T cell receptor (beta chain) was sequenced in a study of CD8 T cells in ankylosing spondylitis. This clonotype was seen a handful of times. TCRdb used MiXCR to reprocess the 5' RACE reads, holding one entry per CDR3 protein. The sample holds some 200,000 distinct CDR3 sequences, 9.5% to 15% seen once. The CDR3 runs 15 residues. Germline V gene data show CDR1 as SGHNT and CDR2 as YENEEA. V dropped 2 bases and J dropped 7; count of bases not matched to a gene: 6. Material: blood, either unsorted or a sorted T cell fraction (not recorded which). J is TRBJ2-7 and V is TRBV11-3; 12 nucleotides line up with TRBD2. This receptor was identified in a male donor with ankylosing spondylitis or in good health (not recorded which). This chain's CDR3 is CASSLLAGGPGEQYF. The CDR3 DNA reads as TGTGCCAGCAGCTTACTAGCGGGGGGGCCGGGAGAGCAGTACTTC.